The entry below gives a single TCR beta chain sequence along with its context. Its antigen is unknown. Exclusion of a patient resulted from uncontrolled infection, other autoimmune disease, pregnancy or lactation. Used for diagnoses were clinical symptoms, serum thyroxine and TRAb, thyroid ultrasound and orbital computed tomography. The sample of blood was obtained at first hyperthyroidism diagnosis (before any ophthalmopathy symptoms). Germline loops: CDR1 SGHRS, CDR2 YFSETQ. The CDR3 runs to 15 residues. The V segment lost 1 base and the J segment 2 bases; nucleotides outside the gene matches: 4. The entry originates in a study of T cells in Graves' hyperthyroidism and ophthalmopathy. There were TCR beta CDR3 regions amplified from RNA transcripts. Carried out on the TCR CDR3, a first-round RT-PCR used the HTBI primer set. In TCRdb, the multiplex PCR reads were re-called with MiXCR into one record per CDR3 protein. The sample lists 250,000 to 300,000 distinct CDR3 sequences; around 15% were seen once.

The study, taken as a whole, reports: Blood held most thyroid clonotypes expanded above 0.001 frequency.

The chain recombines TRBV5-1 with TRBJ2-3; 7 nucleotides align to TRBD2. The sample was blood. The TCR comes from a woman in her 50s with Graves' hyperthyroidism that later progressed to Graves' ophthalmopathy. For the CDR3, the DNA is TGCGCCAGCAGCTTGTCGGCGGGGGTCACAGATACGCAGTATTTT. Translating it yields CASSLSAGVTDTQYF. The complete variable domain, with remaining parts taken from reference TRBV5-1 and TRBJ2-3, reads KAGVTQTPRYLIKTRGQQVTLSCSPISGHRSVSWYQQTPGQGLQFLFEYFSETQRNKGNFPGRFSGRQFSNSRSEMNVSTLELGDSALYLCASSLSAGVTDTQYFGPGTRLTVL.